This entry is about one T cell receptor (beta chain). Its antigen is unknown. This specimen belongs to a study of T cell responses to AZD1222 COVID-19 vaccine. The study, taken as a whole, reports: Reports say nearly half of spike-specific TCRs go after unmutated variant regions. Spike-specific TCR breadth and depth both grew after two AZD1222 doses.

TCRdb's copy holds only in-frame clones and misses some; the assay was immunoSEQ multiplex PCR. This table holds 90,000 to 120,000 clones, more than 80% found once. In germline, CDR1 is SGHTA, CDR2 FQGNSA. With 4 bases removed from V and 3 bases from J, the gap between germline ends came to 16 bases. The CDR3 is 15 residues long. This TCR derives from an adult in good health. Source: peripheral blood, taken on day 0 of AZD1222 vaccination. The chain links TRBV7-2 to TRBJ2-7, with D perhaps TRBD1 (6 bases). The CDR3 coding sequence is TGTGCCAGCAGCTCTCAACAGGGTTCGAACTACGAGCAGTACTTC. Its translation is CASSSQQGSNYEQYF.